The T cell receptor (beta chain) under discussion was sequenced for a study of vaccination and CD4 T cells after COVID-19. Points from the study as a whole: Convalescent patients showed a median approximately 83% of reactive clones that were seen only post-vaccination.

As to treatment: approximately 9-day PBMC culture with coronavirus spike peptide pools or control peptides (ViraFEST assay). Antigen-specific T cell expansion with peptide pools preceded TCR sequencing in the ViraFEST approach. The Oncomine TCR Beta short-read assay sequenced DNA from cultured CD4+ T cells. Cultures of CD4+ T cells served as the source for extracting genomic DNA. MiXCR, applied by TCRdb to the PCR reads, yields one record per CDR3 protein. Seen here are fewer than 15,000 distinct CDR3 sequences, 61% observed once, and the top ten hold less than 15%. Remarks on this clonotype: The antigen is undetermined.

J lost 5 bases, V lost 2 bases, and 3 bases had no gene match. The CDR3 runs 14 residues. Germline-derived CDR1 and CDR2 are MNHEY and SVGEGT. The receptor comes from a human donor who had recovered from COVID-19. V is TRBV6-2 or TRBV6-3 and J is TRBJ1-5; 7 nucleotides agree with TRBD1. The specimen was CD4+ T cells from blood, cultured in vitro. The CDR3 protein is CASSYTRGDQPQHF. The CDR3 DNA sequence: TGTGCCAGCAGTTACACCAGGGGGGATCAGCCCCAGCATTTT.